A selection of T cell receptor beta chains follows, all from one sample in a study of patients and donors after allogeneic stem cell transplantation. TCRdb recomputed calls from the RT-PCR reads with MiXCR, one row per CDR3 protein. Of approximately 160,000 distinct CDR3 sequences listed, 30% are singletons. Sequenced sample: blood, either unsorted or a sorted T cell fraction (not recorded which). The source of these receptors is a human donor who was either an allogeneic HSCT recipient or a stem cell or donor lymphocyte infusion donor (not recorded which). It is not recorded whose cells these are; they may come from a transplant donor. Each CDR3 is given with its conserved first and last residue. The D gene is left open where the match is weak. Rows may omit the clone size; those that give it use once, few, many or a size class.

j_call,d_call,v_call,clone_size,cdr3_nt,cdr3_aa
TRBJ2-7,TRBD2,TRBV12-3/TRBV12-4,-,TGTGCCAGCAGTCCAGGGACTAGCGGGAGCTACGAGCAGTACTTC,CASSPGTSGSYEQYF
TRBJ2-2,TRBD2,TRBV5-6,few,TGTGCCAGCAGCTTAGTGCGGCGGGAGGGCCAGAACGGGGAGCTGTTTTTT,CASSLVRREGQNGELFF
TRBJ2-4,-,TRBV29-1,few,TGCAGCGTTTTGGGGGTTGTGGGCAAAAACATTCAGTACTTC,CSVLGVVGKNIQYF
TRBJ2-5,-,TRBV9,-,TGTGCCAGCACCCCACCTATATCCCAGTACTTC,CASTPPISQYF
TRBJ1-3,-,TRBV30,-,TGTGCCTGGCGGGAGGCGGACCGAAACACCATATATTTT,CAWREADRNTIYF
TRBJ2-3,TRBD2,TRBV7-3,-,TGTGCCAGCAGCTTAGGGGCTAGCGGGCACTCTGATACGCAGTATTTT,CASSLGASGHSDTQYF
TRBJ1-4,-,TRBV7-2,-,TGTGCCAGCAGCTTATATGGGGGCATAGGATCGTCAACTAATGAAAAACTGTTTTTT,CASSLYGGIGSSTNEKLFF
TRBJ2-3,TRBD2,TRBV20-1,-,TGCAGCGCAGGACTAGCGGGCCAAACTAGCACAGATACGCAGTATTTT,CSAGLAGQTSTDTQYF
TRBJ2-3,-,TRBV29-1,-,TGCAGCGTTGACAGGACAGATACGCAGTATTTT,CSVDRTDTQYF
TRBJ2-7,TRBD1,TRBV2,-,TGTGCCAGCAAGGGACAGGCACCCTACGAGCAGTACTTC,CASKGQAPYEQYF
TRBJ2-5,-,TRBV7-3,few,TGTGCCAGCAGCTTAACCCGGCAAGAGACCCAGTACTTC,CASSLTRQETQYF
TRBJ2-1,-,TRBV12-3/TRBV12-4,few,TGTGCCAGCAGCTCTACCCGACGGGGCAATGAGCAGTTCTTC,CASSSTRRGNEQFF
TRBJ1-2,TRBD1,TRBV20-1,few,TGCAGTGCTAGGAGGACAGGGGTTAACTATGGCTACACCTTC,CSARRTGVNYGYTF
TRBJ1-1,-,TRBV21-1,-,TGTGCCAGCAGCGCCGTTCGGGGCAGAAGTATGAACACTGAAGCTTTCTTT,CASSAVRGRSMNTEAFF
TRBJ1-2,TRBD1,TRBV5-1,-,TGCGCCAGCAGCTTGGGTCGACAGGGGGGAATGGATGGCTACACCTTC,CASSLGRQGGMDGYTF
TRBJ1-5,-,TRBV20-1,many,TGCAGTGCTACCCATAGCAATCAGCCCCAGCATTTT,CSATHSNQPQHF
TRBJ2-7,TRBD1,TRBV20-1,few,TGCAGTGCCTTCGACAGGGAAACCTCCTACGAGCAGTACTTC,CSAFDRETSYEQYF
TRBJ1-4,-,TRBV18,many,TGTGCCAGCTCACCTGCCAGGGCCGATGAAAAACTGTTTTTT,CASSPARADEKLFF
TRBJ1-2,TRBD1,TRBV15,many,TGTGCCACCAGCAGAGAGACAGGGACCTATGGCTACACCTTC,CATSRETGTYGYTF
TRBJ2-1,-,TRBV4-3,few,TGCGCCAGCAGCCAAGACAGGGGTTCCTACAATGAGCAGTTCTTC,CASSQDRGSYNEQFF
TRBJ1-4,-,TRBV28,few,TGTGCCAGCAATCCTACAGTCCCCACTAATGAAAAACTGTTTTTT,CASNPTVPTNEKLFF
TRBJ1-1,-,TRBV7-6,many,TGTGCCAGCAGCCCCTTTTTTAGTTTCAGTGAAGCTTTCTTT,CASSPFFSFSEAFF
TRBJ1-1,-,TRBV20-1,few,TGCAGTGCTAGAGACGTATCGGTTTTCACTGAAGCTTTCTTT,CSARDVSVFTEAFF
TRBJ2-7,TRBD1,TRBV3-1,-,TGTGCCAGCAGCCCCGGGACAGGGGTTTACGAGCAGTACTTC,CASSPGTGVYEQYF
TRBJ2-2,-,TRBV4-3,few,TGCGCCAGCAGCCACTACCAGGGCACCGGGGAGCTGTTTTTT,CASSHYQGTGELFF
TRBJ1-5,-,TRBV20-1,few,TGCAGTGCTAGACCACAAACAGATCAGCCCCAGCATTTT,CSARPQTDQPQHF
TRBJ2-1,-,TRBV5-6,-,TGTGCCAGCAGCGGACTTTCTAGAGCGCTGGGTGAGCAGTTCTTC,CASSGLSRALGEQFF
TRBJ2-3,-,TRBV7-2,-,TGTGCCAGCAGCTTGCCCCGGGACTGGGACACAGATACGCAGTATTTT,CASSLPRDWDTDTQYF